This passage covers 29 T cell receptor beta chains from one sample sequenced in a study of T cell responses to AZD1222 COVID-19 vaccine. Generated by immunoSEQ multiplex PCR, the TCRdb table keeps only in-frame clones and is missing some. The data contain tens of thousands of clones, 85% to 90% of them seen just once; the ten biggest clones take up 5.5% to 8%. This material consisted of peripheral blood, taken on day 0 of AZD1222 vaccination. Receptor source: an adult in good health.

This chain links TRBV29-1 with TRBJ2-6, with unresolved D. The germline V and J ends were trimmed by 4 bases and 3 bases, with 10 bases remaining between them. The CDR3 runs 14 residues. From germline, CDR1 is SQVTM and CDR2 ANQGSEA. This CDR3 reads CSVVGNIGANVLTF. The CDR3 DNA reads TGCAGCGTTGTAGGGAATATTGGGGCCAACGTCCTGACTTTC.

The chain links TRBV28 to TRBJ1-5; D perhaps matches TRBD1 (5 bases). The length of the CDR3 is 16 residues. Germline V gene data show CDR1 as MDHEN and CDR2 as SYDVKM. V was clipped by 4 bases and J by 2 bases, with 15 bases between them. The CDR3 nucleotides are TGTGCCAGCAGTTCCGGGGGAGGGGAGGGCAATCAGCCCCAGCATTTT. It yields the protein CASSSGGGEGNQPQHF.

V and J are TRBV4-2 and TRBJ1-3; D not resolved. Germline V gene lookup returns CDR1 LGHNA and CDR2 YNFKEQ. The CDR3 spans 16 residues. V was pared by 3 bases and J by 0 bases, with 12 bases between. The CDR3 nucleotides read TGTGCCAGCAGCCACGCGGACCCTAGCTCTGGAAACACCATATATTTT. It is translated as CASSHADPSSGNTIYF.

The chain is built from TRBV5-4 and TRBJ1-6, with a weak D call TRBD1 (5 bases). With 0 bases removed from V and 9 bases from J, the gap between germline ends came to 13 bases. Germline V gene sequence: CDR1 SGHNT, CDR2 YYREEE (reference sequence). The CDR3 is made up of 15 amino acids. For the CDR3, the DNA is TGTGCCAGCAGCTTGGGGGGACCTAGGGGTTCACCCCTCCACTTT. It specifies CASSLGGPRGSPLHF. Full variable domain (missing parts from reference TRBV5-4 and TRBJ1-6): ETGVTQSPTHLIKTRGQQVTLRCSSQSGHNTVSWYQQALGQGPQFIFQYYREEENGRGNFPPRFSGLQFPNYSSELNVNALELDDSALYLCASSLGGPRGSPLHFGNGTRLTVT.

This clone came up a few times. This chain connects TRBV7-2 to TRBJ2-5, with D unclear. Germline V gives CDR1 SGHTA, CDR2 FQGNSA. The CDR3 sequence is 13 residues long. Trimming took off 5 bases at V and 5 bases at J, with 12 bases between the two ends. CDR3 loop: CASSVLGPETQYF. CDR3 sequence (DNA): TGTGCCAGCAGCGTGCTGGGTCCGGAGACCCAGTACTTC.

The chain is built from TRBV7-9 and TRBJ1-1; D remains unclear. The CDR3 sequence is 11 residues long. CDR1 and CDR2 from the germline V gene are SEHNR and FQNEAQ (reference sequence). The germline V and J ends were trimmed by 3 bases and 5 bases, with 4 bases remaining between them. CDR3 in DNA: TGTGCCAGCAGCTTTCAAACTGAAGCTTTCTTT. Amino acids: CASSFQTEAFF.

This chain connects TRBV2 to TRBJ1-1; D unclear. CDR1 and CDR2 (germline): SNHLY, FYNNEI. Trimming took 3 bases from V and 3 from J, leaving 14 bases between them. This CDR3 comprises 15 residues. The chain's CDR3 is CASSETRRLYTEAFF. The CDR3 region has the DNA TGTGCCAGCAGTGAGACTCGGCGCTTGTACACTGAAGCTTTCTTT. The variable domain in full, completed from reference TRBV2 and TRBJ1-1, reads EPEVTQTPSHQVTQMGQEVILRCVPISNHLYFYWYRQILGQKVEFLVSFYNNEISEKSEIFDDQFSVERPDGSNFTLKIRSTKLEDSAMYFCASSETRRLYTEAFFGQGTRLTVV.

Only a few counts were recorded for this clone. The chain recombines TRBV3-1 (or the pseudogene TRBV3-2) with TRBJ2-5; 11 bases map to TRBD1. This CDR3 region has 16 residues. V was clipped by 1 base and J by 7 bases; unmatched bases: 8. Germline CDR1 LGHDT, CDR2 YNNKEL (reference sequence). CDR3 amino acids: CASSQVGQGVLGTQYF. CDR3 nucleotides: TGTGCCAGCAGCCAAGTGGGACAGGGGGTTCTTGGGACCCAGTACTTC.

The rearrangement joins TRBV6-5 to TRBJ1-3; D might be TRBD1 (5 bases). The germline V gene encodes CDR1 MNHEY and CDR2 SVGAGI. This CDR3 region has 15 residues. With 7 bases removed from V and 3 bases from J, the gap between germline ends came to 16 bases. As DNA, the CDR3 is TGTGCCAGCATCCCGAGCCCAGGGTTTGGAAACACCATATATTTT. Its translation: CASIPSPGFGNTIYF.

This clone came up once. The chain combines TRBV5-1 with TRBJ2-7; TRBD2 aligns across 12 bases. The J segment lost 6 bases and the V segment lost 4 bases, leaving 11 bases of the junction unmatched. CDR3 size: 16 residues. Germline CDR1 reads SGHRS; CDR2 reads YFSETQ. The CDR3 DNA sequence: TGCGCCAGCAGCACCCTAGCGGGAGGGAGGGAAAGCGAGCAGTACTTC. Amino acid sequence: CASSTLAGGRESEQYF.

The V call is TRBV28, the J call TRBJ1-5; D call uncertain. With 1 base removed from V and 3 bases from J, the gap between germline ends came to 7 bases. Looked up from germline, CDR1 is MDHEN and CDR2 is SYDVKM. This CDR3 is 14 amino acids long. The CDR3 bases are TGTGCCAGCAGTTTATCCACGTACAATCAGCCCCAGCATTTT. Translation gives CASSLSTYNQPQHF.

The J gene is TRBJ2-7, the V gene TRBV19; tentative D call: TRBD1 (6 bases). Per germline, CDR1 LNHDA and CDR2 SQIVND (reference sequence). V lost 5 bases, J lost 1 base, and 12 bases lay in between. CDR3 length: 14 amino acids. DNA of the CDR3: TGTGCCAGTAGTCTGGGGGCAGGGTCCTACGAGCAGTACTTC. Translating it yields CASSLGAGSYEQYF.

A remark on this clone: The sample holds other DNA sequences that translate to the same CDR3. The CDR3 DNA reads TGTGCCAGCAGCCCCTGCTACGAGCAGTACTTC. Translation gives CASSPCYEQYF. The chain combines TRBV21-1 with TRBJ2-7; whether TRBD2, the table's D call, matches the DNA was not checked. TRBV21-1 is a documented pseudogene. This CDR3 region has 11 residues.

The chain recombines TRBV6-5 with TRBJ2-7, with 10 bases lining up with TRBD1. Germline loops: CDR1 MNHEY, CDR2 SVGAGI. This CDR3 has 14 residues. The J segment lost 5 bases and the V segment lost 2 bases, leaving 3 bases of the junction unmatched. The CDR3 DNA is TGTGCCAGCAGTTACGGACAGGGGGTGAACGAGCAGTACTTC. Protein: CASSYGQGVNEQYF.

The rearrangement uses TRBV6-5 and TRBJ2-5, with D perhaps assigned TRBD1 or TRBD2 (5 bases each). Looked up from germline, CDR1 is MNHEY and CDR2 is SVGAGI. V was shortened by 2 bases and J by 4 bases, with 14 bases between the two germline ends. The length of the CDR3 is 15 residues. CDR3: CASSYGGVGAETQYF. CDR3 DNA: TGTGCCAGCAGTTACGGGGGAGTAGGGGCAGAGACCCAGTACTTC.

The rearrangement links TRBV7-9 to TRBJ1-5; maybe TRBD1 (6 bases). The length of the CDR3 is 14 residues. In germline, CDR1 is SEHNR, CDR2 FQNEAQ (reference sequence). V shed 4 bases and J shed 5 bases, with 12 bases lying between them. The CDR3 nucleotides are TGTGCCAGCAGCTCCAGACAGGCGGATCAGCCCCAGCATTTT. This sequence encodes CASSSRQADQPQHF.

The chain uses TRBV27 and TRBJ2-3; 9 bases agree with TRBD2. With V trimmed by 0 bases and J by 3 bases, 4 bases remained unmatched. The germline gives CDR1 MNHEY, CDR2 SMNVEV (reference sequence). The CDR3 is 16 amino acids. The CDR3 DNA is TGTGCCAGCAGTTTATCCCCTAGCGGGATGACAGATACGCAGTATTTT. It yields the protein CASSLSPSGMTDTQYF.

This sequence joins TRBV11-2 and TRBJ2-6; D perhaps matches TRBD1 (6 bases). Germline V gene sequence: CDR1 SGHAT, CDR2 FQNNGV. This CDR3 has 16 amino acids. Trimming stripped 3 bases from V and 3 bases from J, with 12 bases between. CDR3: CASSFLGAFGANVLTF. The CDR3 bases are TGTGCCAGCAGCTTTTTGGGGGCCTTTGGGGCCAACGTCCTGACTTTC.

The V call is TRBV6-2 or TRBV6-3, the J call TRBJ2-7; the D is unclear. Germline loops: CDR1 MNHEY, CDR2 SVGEGT. The CDR3 length is 14 residues. The ends were cut back, 3 bases at V and 2 bases at J, with 11 bases in the middle. The chain's CDR3 is CASSYTGSTYEQYF. CDR3 nucleotides: TGTGCCAGCAGTTATACCGGGTCCACCTACGAGCAGTACTTC.

This rearrangement joins TRBV3-1 (or the pseudogene TRBV3-2) to TRBJ1-1; no reliable D call. The CDR3 length is 15 residues. From germline, CDR1 is LGHDT and CDR2 YNNKEL (reference sequence). Trimming pared 0 bases from V and 3 bases from J, leaving 11 bases between. The CDR3 spells CASSQEPGRHTEAFF. The CDR3 nucleotides are TGTGCCAGCAGCCAAGAGCCTGGAAGGCACACTGAAGCTTTCTTT.

The CDR3 coding sequence is TGTGCCAGCAGTAGGTCCGACGGCACCCGCGAACTGTTTTTT. Amino acids: CASSRSDGTRELFF. The V gene is TRBV6-5, the J gene TRBJ2-2; no reliable D call. This CDR3 region has 14 residues. Germline V CDR1 and CDR2: MNHEY, SVGAGI. Trimming stripped 5 bases from V and 14 bases from J, with 21 bases between.

CDR3 nucleotide sequence: TGCAGCGTTGAGGGGGTAGAAGCTTTCTTT. Protein sequence: CSVEGVEAFF. The chain uses TRBV29-1 and TRBJ1-1, with a possible D match to TRBD1 (5 bases). Trimming stripped 3 bases from V and 8 bases from J, with 7 bases between. Per the germline V gene, CDR1 is SQVTM and CDR2 is ANQGSEA. The CDR3 runs to 10 residues.

The chain has TRBV2 and TRBJ2-3; D is unclear. With 9 bases removed from V and 12 bases from J, the gap between germline ends came to 19 bases. The CDR3 has 12 residues. Germline loops: CDR1 SNHLY, CDR2 FYNNEI. CDR3 nucleotide sequence: TGTGCCAGTCACGACGGGCTTCTCCTACAGTATTTT. As protein: CASHDGLLLQYF.

This clone has a handful of counts. The gene calls are TRBV10-3 and TRBJ1-5, with TRBD1 matching over 9 bases. V trimming: 6 bases; J trimming: 4 bases; junction bases outside the gene matches: 7. In germline, CDR1 is ENHRY, CDR2 SYGVKD. The CDR3 loop spans 15 amino acids. The CDR3 nucleotides are TGTGCCATCAGCTCGGGACAGGGTCCGAATCAGCCCCAGCATTTT. This codes for CAISSGQGPNQPQHF.

The rearrangement joins TRBV6-2 or TRBV6-3 to TRBJ2-7; either TRBD1 or TRBD2 may fit D (5 bases each). Germline lookup yields CDR1 MNHEY and CDR2 SVGEGT. Trimming removed 2 bases from V and 2 bases from J, with 16 bases in between. CDR3 size: 16 residues. The CDR3 DNA is TGTGCCAGCAGTTACCCGACCGGGACCATTCCCTACGAGCAGTACTTC. Amino acids: CASSYPTGTIPYEQYF.

The V gene is TRBV18, the J gene TRBJ1-1; a weak D match, TRBD1 (5 bases). The CDR3 contains 15 residues. V lost 2 bases, J lost 2 bases, and 12 bases lay in between. Per the germline V gene, CDR1 is KGHSH and CDR2 is LQKENI. The CDR3: CASSPEAGPNTEAFF. The DNA for the CDR3 is TGTGCCAGCTCACCAGAGGCAGGGCCCAACACTGAAGCTTTCTTT.

The sample holds one count of this clone. At the DNA level, this CDR3 is encoded by other sequences in the same sample as well. The CDR3 here is CASSLPGNTEAFF. CDR3 sequence (DNA): TGTGCCAGCAGTTTACCAGGAAACACTGAAGCTTTCTTT. This chain links TRBV28 with TRBJ1-1; no reliable D call. The ends were cut back, 2 bases at V and 2 bases at J, with 6 bases in the middle. This CDR3 comprises 13 residues. Germline lookup yields CDR1 MDHEN and CDR2 SYDVKM.

There are a few counts of this clone. The gene calls are TRBV28 and TRBJ1-1; unclear D gene. The length of the CDR3 is 14 residues. Trimming stripped 8 bases from V and 2 bases from J, with 15 bases between. Germline assignment: CDR1 MDHEN and CDR2 SYDVKM. In DNA form, the CDR3 reads TGTGCCAGCCATTATGAGGGCCTCAACACTGAAGCTTTCTTT. Translating gives CASHYEGLNTEAFF.

This rearrangement joins TRBV7-3 to TRBJ2-4; D call uncertain. The CDR3 is 15 residues long. CDR1 and CDR2 (germline): SGHTA, FQGTGA. Trimming took off 4 bases at V and 2 bases at J, with 12 bases between the two ends. CDR3 in amino acids: CASSSPTRTKNIQYF. Here the CDR3 DNA reads TGTGCCAGCAGCTCACCGACCCGAACCAAAAACATTCAGTACTTC.